This TCR beta chain was retrieved from a study of shared clonotypes between healthy human individuals. Across the whole study: Per donor, three plates held CD4 naive cells, three held CD4 memory, two held CD8 naive and one held CD8 memory.

Deep-level settings were used for running the assay. The repertoire was sequenced with immunoSEQ multiplex PCR; TCRdb's copy has only in-frame clones and lacks some. Of more than 2,000,000 clones listed, approximately 90% were seen once; the top ten hold over 0.12%. This clone was counted only a few times. Trimming took 4 bases from V and 0 from J; bases not matched to a gene: 8. This CDR3 has 17 amino acids. The germline V gene has CDR1 LNHDA and CDR2 SQIVND (reference sequence). V is TRBV19 and J is TRBJ2-1; 8 bases map to TRBD2. Sequenced sample: naive CD4+ T cells sorted from blood. Subset defined: CD45RA+ positively selected. The clonotype was recovered from a man aged 18-30 years in good health. The DNA of the CDR3 is TGTGCCAGTAGTACACAGAGCGGGGGCATCTCCTACAATGAGCAGTTCTTC. This translates into CASSTQSGGISYNEQFF.